The 16 T cell receptor beta chains in this list originate from one sample, sequenced in a study of cytomegalovirus exposure and HLA in healthy donors. Use of 60 Vbeta and 13 Jbeta primers characterized the PCR. This table comes from immunoSEQ multiplex PCR, and its TCRdb copy is limited to in-frame clones, with some not included. Seen here are 160,000 or so clones, roughly 88% observed once, and the top ten hold around 1.4%. Sequenced input: PBMCs. The receptors were sampled from a woman between 18 and 29 years old in good health and CMV-seronegative.

The chain combines TRBV6-5 with TRBJ2-3; no reliable D call. The CDR3 is 13 residues long. Germline CDR1 MNHEY, CDR2 SVGAGI. V gave up 6 bases and J gave up 2 bases, with 9 bases separating them. CDR3 coding DNA: TGTGCCAGCAGGGCAGACTTCACAGATACGCAGTATTTT. It encodes CASRADFTDTQYF.

This chain uses TRBV5-6 with TRBJ1-5, with unresolved D. The CDR3 loop spans 15 amino acids. The V gene lost 0 bases and the J gene lost 7 bases, with 14 bases spanning the gap. Germline values: CDR1 SGHDT, CDR2 YYEEEE. The CDR3, as DNA: TGTGCCAGCAGCTTGGGGTCAGGCCCGGGGCAGCCCCAGCATTTT. It codes for CASSLGSGPGQPQHF.

The gene calls are TRBV2 and TRBJ2-3; possible D gene TRBD2, 6 bases. The CDR3 contains 15 residues. Trimming took off 5 bases at V and 0 bases at J, with 12 bases between the two ends. Germline V gives CDR1 SNHLY, CDR2 FYNNEI. The DNA for the CDR3 is TGTGCCAGCAGTCCTTACGGGACTAGCACAGATACGCAGTATTTT. Its translation: CASSPYGTSTDTQYF.

The chain employs TRBV2 and TRBJ1-1; D call uncertain. Germline V CDR1 and CDR2: SNHLY, FYNNEI. The CDR3 spans 10 residues. Trimming removed 2 bases from V and 11 bases from J, with 6 bases in between. The DNA of the CDR3 is TGTGCCAGCAGTGAACGGGTTGCTTTCTTT. This codes for CASSERVAFF.

This clone occurred once. In nucleotides, the CDR3 is TGTGCCAGCAGCTTACCCAGTAGCAATCAGCCCCAGCATTTT. Translation: CASSLPSSNQPQHF. The chain has TRBV11-3 and TRBJ1-5; D gene ambiguous. The CDR3 contains 14 residues. V was cut by 2 bases and J by 0 bases, with 5 bases left in between. Germline CDR1 and CDR2: SGHNT and YENEEA.

V and J are TRBV29-1 and TRBJ1-2; tentative D call: TRBD1 (6 bases). V gave up 8 bases and J gave up 0 bases, with 19 bases separating them. This CDR3 comprises 15 residues. The V gene's germline CDR1 is SQVTM and CDR2 ANQGSEA. DNA for the CDR3: TGCAGCTTTTTGAAGGGGGACATAGCTAACTATGGCTACACCTTC. Residues: CSFLKGDIANYGYTF.

Comment on this clone: Mismatch with germline at one junction end may stem from a read error. This CDR3 is also generated by other DNA sequences in the sample. The chain has TRBV2 and TRBJ1-1; 9 positions match TRBD1. The CDR3 covers 14 residues. CDR1 is SNHLY and CDR2 is FYNNEI in the germline V gene. The DNA for the CDR3 is TGTGCCAGCAGTAAGGACAGGGGTCGGACTGAAGCCTTCTTT. The encoded protein is CASSKDRGRTEAFF.

This clone was counted a single time. This chain uses TRBV5-8 with TRBJ2-5; 11 bases match TRBD1. The CDR3 totals 15 residues. V shed 4 bases, J shed 5 bases, and the junction held 7 bases outside the gene matches. Germline V CDR1 and CDR2: SGHTS, YDEGEE. CDR3 sequence reads: CASSQRTGGAETQYF. The CDR3 coding sequence is TGTGCCAGCAGCCAGCGGACAGGGGGCGCGGAGACCCAGTACTTC. Full variable domain (outside the CDR3, taken from reference TRBV5-8 and TRBJ2-5): EAGVTQSPTHLIKTRGQQATLRCSPISGHTSVYWYQQALGLGLQFLLWYDEGEERNRGNFPPRFSGRQFPNYSSELNVNALELEDSALYLCASSQRTGGAETQYFGPGTRLLVL.

The chain is built from TRBV30 and TRBJ2-3; 9 nucleotides match TRBD2. V dropped 0 bases and J dropped 8; count of bases not matched to a gene: 21. This CDR3 has 19 residues. Germline values: CDR1 GTSNPN, CDR2 SVGIG (reference sequence). CDR3 region: CAWSVSVAGERGPFFTQYF. The CDR3 DNA sequence: TGTGCCTGGAGTGTATCGGTAGCGGGGGAGCGGGGTCCCTTTTTTACGCAGTATTTT.

The rearrangement uses TRBV7-8 and TRBJ1-5, with D hard to call. The V and J ends lost 0 bases and 3 bases respectively, with 9 bases between them. Germline V gives CDR1 SGHVS, CDR2 FQNEAQ. The CDR3 has 15 amino acids. The CDR3 here is CASSLAGGHNQPQHF. DNA of the CDR3: TGTGCCAGCAGCTTAGCCGGAGGGCACAATCAGCCCCAGCATTTT.

Remarks on this clone: The junction and the germline gene differ at one end; a read error may be behind it. This chain uses TRBV7-9 with TRBJ1-2; no clear D gene. This CDR3 has 13 residues. The germline gives CDR1 SEHNR, CDR2 FQNEAQ (reference sequence). This CDR3 is CSSSLGDAEGYTF. CDR3 DNA sequence: TGTTCCAGCAGCTTAGGCGACGCGGAAGGCTACACCTTC.

This rearrangement joins TRBV2 to TRBJ2-1; perhaps TRBD2 as D (6 bases). Germline CDR1 and CDR2: SNHLY and FYNNEI. The CDR3 extends over 14 amino acids. V lost 6 bases to trimming and J lost 3 bases, with 12 bases between them. The CDR3 reads CASSGRGNYNEQFF. The CDR3 bases are TGTGCCAGCAGCGGGAGAGGGAACTACAATGAGCAGTTCTTC.

The rearrangement links TRBV2 to TRBJ1-1; D perhaps matches TRBD1 (6 bases). From germline, CDR1 is SNHLY and CDR2 FYNNEI. The CDR3 is made up of 12 amino acids. The CDR3 loop reads CTKDPGVTEAFF. CDR3 DNA sequence: TGTACCAAAGACCCAGGGGTTACTGAAGCTTTCTTT.

The count of this clone is one. The chain carries TRBV7-6 and TRBJ2-1; the match to TRBD2 covers 10 bases. The germline gives CDR1 SGHVS, CDR2 FNYEAQ. CDR3 length: 14 residues. Trimming at V came to 5 bases and at J to 4 bases, leaving 2 bases not matched to a gene. In DNA form, the CDR3 reads TGTGCCAGCAGCAGGACTAGCGGATACAATGAGCAGTTCTTC. Translation gives CASSRTSGYNEQFF.

CDR3 sequence: CASSLVLGGMQYF. The CDR3 DNA is TGTGCCAGCAGCTTAGTCTTGGGCGGGATGCAGTACTTC. V is TRBV7-9 and J is TRBJ2-5; perhaps TRBD2 as D (6 bases). Germline V lookup: CDR1 SEHNR, CDR2 FQNEAQ (reference sequence). The CDR3 extends over 13 amino acids. V lost 1 base and J lost 11, with 14 bases in between.

In its sample, this clone was seen once. V usage is TRBV29-1 and J usage is TRBJ1-2; 8 bases fit TRBD1. Germline CDR1 SQVTM, CDR2 ANQGSEA. This CDR3 has 14 residues. V lost 3 bases and J lost 4; bases outside the gene matches: 7. The CDR3 region is CSVDGQGAPYGYTF. Here the CDR3 DNA reads TGCAGCGTTGATGGGCAGGGGGCCCCCTATGGCTACACCTTC.